These 28 T cell receptor beta chains originate from one sample sequenced in a study of T-cell memory formation after mild COVID-19. TCRdb itself ran the 5' RACE reads through MiXCR, one entry per CDR3 protein. In the table there are about 38,000 distinct CDR3 sequences, more than 9.5% of which are singletons. Sequenced: PBMCs or a T cell subset sorted from them (not recorded which). Source of these receptors: a man aged 18 to 29 who had mild COVID-19 (a few samples of this study predate the infection). Cell type and time point are not known.

In this sample, this clonotype turned up many times. The CDR3: CASSLAGAILQETQYF. In DNA form, the CDR3 reads TGTGCCAGCAGCTTAGCGGGGGCCATCCTCCAAGAGACCCAGTACTTC. J is TRBJ2-5 and V is TRBV7-9; D might be TRBD1 (6 bases). Germline CDR1 SEHNR, CDR2 FQNEAQ (reference sequence). Between the trimmed V and J ends, which lost 0 bases and 1 base, there was a span of 12 bases. CDR3 length equals 16 residues.

Of note for this clonotype: This may arise from a read error, as a much more abundant clone is one base away. This sequence joins TRBV12-3 or TRBV12-4 and TRBJ1-5; no definite D call. CDR3 size: 12 residues. Between the trimmed V and J ends, which lost 6 bases and 6 bases, there was a span of 9 bases. DNA of the CDR3: TGTGCCAGCAGCTCAGAACTTCAGCCCCAGCATTTT. Encoded protein: CASSSELQPQHF.

There are many counts of this clonotype. This chain links TRBV18 with TRBJ1-2; D not resolved. Trimming took 5 bases from V and 8 from J, leaving 18 bases between them. This CDR3 contains 14 residues. Germline assignment: CDR1 KGHSH and CDR2 LQKENI. CDR3 amino acids: CASSAANSDVGYTF. The DNA of the CDR3 is TGTGCCAGCTCAGCGGCAAACTCGGATGTAGGCTACACCTTC.

This clonotype appeared many times. The V call is TRBV7-9, the J call TRBJ1-2; D possibly corresponds to TRBD1 (6 bases). Germline V lookup: CDR1 SEHNR, CDR2 FQNEAQ (reference sequence). V dropped 1 base and J dropped 8 bases, with 11 bases sitting between them. There are 13 residues in the CDR3. Written as DNA, the CDR3 is TGTGCCAGCAGCTTAGAGGGGGGACTAGGCTACACCTTC. It yields the protein CASSLEGGLGYTF.

This clonotype occurred many times. The chain uses TRBV10-2 and TRBJ2-3, with 10 bases that match TRBD1. The CDR3 has 16 amino acids. V dropped 6 bases and J dropped 2; count of bases not matched to a gene: 8. Germline CDR1 is WSHSY and CDR2 is SAAADI. The CDR3 here is CASRKPGTGATDTQYF. CDR3 DNA: TGCGCCAGCAGAAAACCCGGGACAGGGGCCACAGATACGCAGTATTTT.

This clonotype was seen repeatedly, ten times or more. The V call is TRBV12-3 or TRBV12-4, the J call TRBJ2-7, with D tentatively TRBD2 (7 bases). The V end lost 5 bases, the J end lost 6 bases, and 17 bases lay between the germline ends. The CDR3 is made up of 14 amino acids. This CDR3 is CASSPDGGRLEQYV. DNA of the CDR3: TGTGCCAGCAGTCCGGACGGGGGGCGCCTCGAGCAGTACGTC.

This clonotype was seen many times. The rearrangement uses TRBV24-1 and TRBJ2-1, with 7 bases identical to TRBD1. Losses at the gene ends were 3 bases for V and 6 bases for J; bases not matched to a gene: 10. The germline V gene has CDR1 KGHDR and CDR2 SFDVKD. The CDR3 is 16 amino acids. Written as DNA, the CDR3 is TGTGCCACCAGTGATGGAACCGGGACAGTGGGCAATGAGCAGTTCTTC. Residues: CATSDGTGTVGNEQFF.

There are many counts of this clonotype. V and J are TRBV5-1 and TRBJ2-3; TRBD1 might be the D (6 bases). Trimming stripped 0 bases from V and 4 bases from J, with 12 bases between. CDR3 length equals 15 residues. In germline, CDR1 is SGHRS, CDR2 YFSETQ. In nucleotides, the CDR3 is TGCGCCAGCAGCTTGGAGGGACAACACGCAGATACGCAGTATTTT. It specifies CASSLEGQHADTQYF.

This clonotype came up many times. The chain carries TRBV29-1 and TRBJ1-5, with D unclear. The V end lost 5 bases, the J end lost 0 bases, and 8 bases lay between the germline ends. CDR1 is SQVTM and CDR2 is ANQGSEA in the germline V gene. The CDR3 length is 13 residues. The DNA for the CDR3 is TGCAGCGTTAGGCTGAATAGCAATCAGCCCCAGCATTTT. It translates to CSVRLNSNQPQHF.

This clonotype appeared many times. This chain connects TRBV27 to TRBJ1-1; 11 bases agree with TRBD1. Per germline, CDR1 MNHEY and CDR2 SMNVEV (reference sequence). This CDR3 has 15 residues. Losses at the gene ends were 2 bases for V and 6 bases for J; bases not matched to a gene: 5. The CDR3 nucleotides read TGTGCCAGCAGTTTACGGGACAGGGGGATGCCTGAAGCTTTCTTT. Residues: CASSLRDRGMPEAFF.

This clonotype was recorded at least ten times. The V call is TRBV10-1, the J call TRBJ2-3; the D gene could be TRBD1 or TRBD2 (5 bases each). This CDR3 has 16 amino acids. The germline CDR1 and CDR2 sequences are WNHNN and SYGVQD (reference sequence). Trimming cost V 0 bases and J 0 bases, with 10 bases left between them. The CDR3, as DNA: TGCGCCAGCAGTGAGTCAGGGACGGCTAGCACAGATACGCAGTATTTT. Translated, it gives CASSESGTASTDTQYF.

In its sample, this clonotype was seen many times. This chain joins TRBV7-9 and TRBJ2-3; D gene unclear. The V gene's germline CDR1 is SEHNR and CDR2 FQNEAQ (reference sequence). The CDR3 consists of 15 residues. V was cut by 1 base and J by 1 base, with 9 bases left in between. This CDR3 reads CASSLVPGGTDTQYF. The CDR3 nucleotides are TGTGCCAGCAGCTTAGTACCGGGTGGCACAGATACGCAGTATTTT.

Many counts were recorded for this clonotype. The chain uses TRBV27 and TRBJ1-5; TRBD1 matches at 8 bases. The germline V gene has CDR1 MNHEY and CDR2 SMNVEV (reference sequence). J lost 6 bases, V lost 10 bases, and 8 bases had no gene match. This CDR3 has 13 amino acids. CDR3: CATSGTGGQPQHF. CDR3 nucleotide sequence: TGTGCCACCAGCGGGACAGGCGGTCAGCCCCAGCATTTT.

This clonotype showed up just a few times. The genes are TRBV7-2 and TRBJ2-7, with TRBD1 as a possible D gene (6 bases). V lost 4 bases to trimming and J lost 7 bases, with 14 bases between them. The CDR3 covers 13 residues. Germline-derived CDR1 and CDR2 are SGHTA and FQGNSA. This CDR3 is CASSYQGNGEQYF. The DNA for the CDR3 is TGTGCCAGCAGCTATCAGGGGAATGGGGAGCAGTACTTC.

This clonotype was picked up many times. Here the CDR3 reads CAISGRGGSGEQYF. DNA of the CDR3: TGTGCCATCAGTGGAAGAGGGGGCAGTGGAGAGCAGTACTTC. The chain is built from TRBV10-3 and TRBJ2-7, with TRBD1 matching over 7 bases. Germline V gives CDR1 ENHRY, CDR2 SYGVKD. The CDR3 is 14 amino acids. V was clipped by 4 bases and J by 7 bases; unmatched bases: 10.

CDR3 loop: CATYSGATTDTQYF. In DNA, the CDR3 is TGTGCCACTTATAGCGGGGCGACCACAGATACGCAGTATTTT. V and J are TRBV28 and TRBJ2-3; 8 bases line up with TRBD2. The germline V gene has CDR1 MDHEN and CDR2 SYDVKM. This CDR3 contains 14 residues. Germline trimming cut 10 bases from V and 2 bases from J; bases unmatched to any gene: 8.

This clonotype was found many times. The rearrangement links TRBV12-3 or TRBV12-4 to TRBJ1-4; perhaps TRBD1 as D (5 bases). V lost 4 bases, J lost 0 bases, and 9 bases lay in between. The CDR3 covers 15 residues. CDR3 bases: TGTGCCAGCAGTTCCGGAGGGGCAACTAATGAAAAACTGTTTTTT. Amino acid sequence: CASSSGGATNEKLFF.

The sample holds many counts of this clonotype. The CDR3 DNA sequence: TGTGCCAGCAGCCCAGGGTATTCAGAGACCCAGTACTTC. This gives the protein CASSPGYSETQYF. The V and J genes are TRBV7-2 and TRBJ2-5, with TRBD1 as a possible D gene (5 bases). V dropped 5 bases and J dropped 4 bases, with 11 bases sitting between them. CDR1 SGHTA and CDR2 FQGNSA come from the germline V gene. CDR3 size: 13 residues.

This clonotype was seen ten or more times. V gene TRBV12-3 or TRBV12-4 combines with J gene TRBJ2-2, with D unresolved. The V end was cut by 3 bases, the J end by 2 bases, with 7 bases between. The CDR3 loop spans 14 amino acids. The CDR3 sequence is CASSFQKNTGELFF. The DNA of the CDR3 is TGTGCCAGCAGTTTCCAGAAAAACACCGGGGAGCTGTTTTTT.

This clonotype was observed at least ten times. The V and J genes are TRBV6-2 or TRBV6-3 and TRBJ1-2; D not resolved. The germline CDR1 and CDR2 sequences are MNHEY and SVGEGT. This CDR3 spans 10 amino acids. The ends were cut back, 6 bases at V and 2 bases at J, with 1 base in the middle. The DNA for the CDR3 is TGTGCCAGCAGGAACTATGGCTACACCTTC. Its protein is CASRNYGYTF.

The chain links TRBV7-6 to TRBJ2-1, with 9 positions matching TRBD2. The CDR3 loop spans 16 amino acids. J was trimmed by 7 bases and V by 6 bases; bases with no gene match: 13. Per the germline V gene, CDR1 is SGHVS and CDR2 is FNYEAQ. CDR3 DNA: TGTGCCAGCAGTTTGGGATCAGCGGGAGGCGGTAATGAGCAGTTCTTC. This sequence encodes CASSLGSAGGGNEQFF.

This clonotype was counted many times. The chain has TRBV5-1 and TRBJ2-3; 10 bases fit TRBD2. CDR1 and CDR2 from the germline V gene are SGHRS and YFSETQ. Trimming took 2 bases from V and 3 from J; bases not matched to a gene: 3. The CDR3 runs to 15 residues. CDR3 in DNA: TGCGCCAGCAGCTTTAGCGGGGGGAGAACAGATACGCAGTATTTT. It codes for CASSFSGGRTDTQYF.

This clonotype was seen at least ten times. The J gene is TRBJ2-7, the V gene TRBV5-1; the match to TRBD1 covers 10 bases. CDR1 and CDR2 from the germline V gene are SGHRS and YFSETQ. Trimming took 5 bases from V and 11 from J; bases not matched to a gene: 10. The CDR3 spans 13 residues. DNA for the CDR3: TGCGCCAGCAGTCCTGACAGGGGGCTTCATGAGTACGTC. It specifies CASSPDRGLHEYV.

This clonotype was counted only a few times. For the CDR3, the DNA is TGTGCCAGCAGCCAAGGGAGGGGGGAGGATGGCTACACCTTC. The encoded protein is CASSQGRGEDGYTF. This chain uses TRBV4-2 with TRBJ1-2; D possibly corresponds to TRBD1 (6 bases). Germline CDR1 reads LGHNA; CDR2 reads YNFKEQ. CDR3 length: 14 amino acids. With 1 base removed from V and 6 bases from J, the gap between germline ends came to 12 bases.

Ten or more counts support this clonotype. The chain couples TRBV23-1 to TRBJ2-7; unclear D gene. TRBV23-1 is designated an ORF whose function remains uncertain. This CDR3 is 17 amino acids long. Trimming shortened V by 5 bases and J by 3 bases, and 23 bases separated the two germline ends. CDR3 sequence (DNA): TGCGCCAGCAGTTATCCGCCCGTTAGTGTGCCTCTCTACGAGCAGTACGTC. It codes for CASSYPPVSVPLYEQYV.

The sample holds a few counts of this clonotype. The chain links TRBV12-3 or TRBV12-4 to TRBJ1-1; D remains ambiguous. Trimming pared 5 bases from V and 5 bases from J, leaving 9 bases between. The CDR3 is 12 amino acids. This CDR3 is CASSLGTTEAFF. In DNA, the CDR3 is TGTGCCAGCAGTCTCGGTACGACTGAAGCTTTCTTT.

This chain uses TRBV27 with TRBJ1-6; 8 bases align to TRBD1. V lost 4 bases and J lost 8; bases outside the gene matches: 4. CDR1 is MNHEY and CDR2 is SMNVEV in the germline V gene (reference sequence). The CDR3 covers 14 residues. For the CDR3, the DNA is TGTGCCAGCAGTTCGGACAGGGTCTATTCACCCCTCCACTTT. Its translation: CASSSDRVYSPLHF.

This clonotype has ten or more counts. The gene calls are TRBV7-9 and TRBJ1-1; no firm D call. Germline CDR1 is SEHNR and CDR2 is FQNEAQ (reference sequence). V was trimmed by 5 bases and J by 2 bases, leaving 15 bases between them. This CDR3 has 15 residues. CDR3 nucleotide sequence: TGTGCCAGCAGCAGCTTCGAAACGGGAAACACTGAAGCTTTCTTT. Its protein is CASSSFETGNTEAFF.